A single sample gave rise to the 8 T cell receptor beta chains below, sequenced in a study of low-dose radiotherapy and immunotherapy resistance in tumors. Sample time point: after trial treatment. Treatment noted: LDRT plus nivolumab, ipilimumab, low-dose cyclophosphamide and aspirin (RACIN trial). First-strand cDNA used TRAV- and TRBV-specific primers, covering alpha and beta chains. The authors amplified TCRs for 20 to 25 PCR cycles with a constant-region primer and a V-primer adapter. MiXCR, run by TCRdb on the reads, gives a single entry per CDR3 protein. The sample has about 30,000 distinct CDR3 sequences, around 50% seen once. Material: PBMCs, obtained after low-dose radiotherapy plus immunotherapy. These receptors all come from a male donor with gallbladder cancer.

The table lists this clonotype with many counts. The V call is TRBV6-2 or TRBV6-3, the J call TRBJ1-5, with D possibly being TRBD1 (6 bases). V was clipped by 4 bases and J by 11 bases, with 15 bases between them. This CDR3 has 13 amino acids. Germline V gene lookup returns CDR1 MNHEY and CDR2 SVGEGT. The CDR3 here is CASSSGGQYSQHF. The CDR3 nucleotides are TGTGCCAGCAGTTCGGGGGGCCAGTATTCCCAGCATTTT.

The chain links TRBV29-1 to TRBJ1-1, with unresolved D. CDR1 SQVTM and CDR2 ANQGSEA come from the germline V gene. The CDR3 runs to 13 residues. V was pared by 7 bases and J by 0 bases, with 12 bases between. The chain's CDR3 is CSATPQMNTEAFF. CDR3 coding DNA: TGCAGCGCTACTCCACAAATGAACACTGAAGCTTTCTTT.

By sample share, this clonotype is medium-sized. The chain couples TRBV10-3 to TRBJ2-1, with D possibly being TRBD1 (6 bases). The CDR3 is made up of 15 amino acids. Germline V gene sequence: CDR1 ENHRY, CDR2 SYGVKD. Trimming took off 4 bases at V and 4 bases at J, with 14 bases between the two ends. CDR3 protein: CAISVSGTQYNEQFF. The DNA for the CDR3 is TGTGCCATCAGTGTTTCCGGGACACAATACAATGAGCAGTTCTTC.

V usage is TRBV7-2 and J usage is TRBJ1-2; D gene uncertain. V was shortened by 1 base and J by 8 bases, with 11 bases between the two germline ends. This CDR3 region has 13 residues. Germline V gene sequence: CDR1 SGHTA, CDR2 FQGNSA. The CDR3 DNA sequence: TGTGCCAGCAGCTTAGTGCGAGGGCGCGGCTACACCTTC. This gives the protein CASSLVRGRGYTF. Combining the CDR3 with reference TRBV7-2 and TRBJ1-2 gives the whole variable domain GAGVSQSPSNKVTEKGKDVELRCDPISGHTALYWYRQSLGQGLEFLIYFQGNSAPDKSGLPSDRFSAERTGGSVSTLTIQRTQQEDSAVYLCASSLVRGRGYTFGSGTRLTVV.

The chain combines TRBV20-1 with TRBJ2-1; tentative D call: TRBD2 (6 bases). Germline CDR1 and CDR2: DFQATT and SNEGSKA (reference sequence). The V and J ends lost 7 bases and 0 bases respectively, with 10 bases between them. The CDR3 loop spans 13 amino acids. This CDR3 reads CSVAGSSYNEQFF. For the CDR3, the DNA is TGCAGTGTCGCGGGAAGCTCCTACAATGAGCAGTTCTTC.

Concerning this clonotype: One junction end disagrees with the germline gene, perhaps due to a read error. The V and J genes are TRBV5-3 and TRBJ2-5, with TRBD2 matching over 10 bases. TRBV5-3 is filed as an ORF, its function uncertain. The CDR3 consists of 15 residues. CDR3 protein: CASSFLAGAFETQYF. The CDR3 DNA follows: TGTGCCAGCAGCTTTCTAGCGGGAGCGTTTGAGACCCAGTACTTC.

By share, this clonotype ranks as large. V gene TRBV28 combines with J gene TRBJ2-1; no reliable D call. The CDR3 is 14 residues long. V dropped 3 bases and J dropped 4 bases, with 10 bases sitting between them. Germline CDR1 MDHEN, CDR2 SYDVKM. CDR3 bases: TGTGCCAGCAGTTTGGCCGGCCTGTACAATGAGCAGTTCTTC. Amino acid sequence: CASSLAGLYNEQFF.

The chain combines TRBV18 with TRBJ2-7; D is unresolved. The V end lost 2 bases, the J end lost 5 bases, and 7 bases lay between the germline ends. This CDR3 is 12 amino acids long. Germline loops: CDR1 KGHSH, CDR2 LQKENI. CDR3 residues: CASSPGPDEQYF. The DNA for the CDR3 is TGTGCCAGCTCACCAGGTCCCGACGAGCAGTACTTC.